This TCR beta chain was found in a study of breast tumors, draining lymph nodes, adjacent tissues. Points from the study as a whole: Findings are consistent with lymph node origin and intratumoral expansion of most tumor T cells.

Axillary draining lymph nodes of breast cancer patients supplied the node samples. CDR3 size: 14 residues. Trimming left V 3 bases short and J 8 bases short, with 11 bases between. The germline gives CDR1 SGHTA, CDR2 FQGNSA. MiXCR, run by TCRdb on the multiplex PCR reads, gives a single entry per CDR3 protein. The table lists 200,000 or so distinct CDR3 sequences, 30% to 40% of them singletons. This clonotype was counted many times. Antigen specificity is unknown. The origin of this receptor is a female donor with breast cancer. Some clones in this sample may be carry-over from other donors' samples. Source material: axillary lymph node tissue. The V and J genes are TRBV7-2 and TRBJ1-6; D is uncertain. CDR3 in amino acids: CASSLSTIYSPLHF. The DNA of the CDR3 is TGTGCCAGCAGCTTGTCAACTATTTATTCACCCCTCCACTTT.